This TCR beta chain came from a study of blood T cell repertoires in COVID-19. Generated by immunoSEQ multiplex PCR, the TCRdb table keeps only in-frame clones and is missing some. Altogether 200,000 to 300,000 clones are present, roughly 87% being singletons, with the ten largest covering 0.7%. The CDR3 is made up of 15 amino acids. The V end was cut by 4 bases, the J end by 6 bases, with 16 bases between. Looked up from germline, CDR1 is LNHDA and CDR2 is SQIVND (reference sequence). What was sequenced was peripheral blood. The chain is built from TRBV19 and TRBJ2-1; D might be TRBD2 (7 bases). This clonotype originated in a human donor in a cohort sampled during active COVID-19. The chain's CDR3 is CASSTDGGGGNEQFF. The CDR3 nucleotides read TGTGCCAGTAGTACCGACGGGGGAGGGGGCAATGAGCAGTTCTTC. The entire variable domain, with the rest obtained from reference TRBV19 and TRBJ2-1, is as follows: DGGITQSPKYLFRKEGQNVTLSCEQNLNHDAMYWYRQDPGQGLRLIYYSQIVNDFQKGDIAEGYSVSREKKESFPLTVTSAQKNPTAFYLCASSTDGGGGNEQFFGPGTRLTVL.